This TCR beta chain stems from a study of shared clonotypes between healthy human individuals. Study details: Donors had three CD4 naive, three CD4 memory, two CD8 naive and one CD8 memory plate apiece.

Measured with immunoSEQ multiplex PCR; TCRdb has only the in-frame clones, and not every one. The sample includes 640,000 or so clones, more than 70% of them seen just once. V shed 4 bases and J 6 bases; nucleotides not matched to a gene: 19. Germline V gene sequence: CDR1 MGHRA, CDR2 YSYEKL. The CDR3 has 19 amino acids. The clonotype was recovered from a woman in her twenties or thirties in good health. The sequenced sample was memory CD4+ T cells sorted from blood. Specified subset: CD45RA-negative fraction. The rearrangement links TRBV4-1 to TRBJ1-5, with 9 bases matching TRBD1. DNA of the CDR3: TGCGCCAGCAGCCTAACCGACCTAAGAGGGGGGACAGGGAGTCAGCCCCAGCATTTT. Its protein product is CASSLTDLRGGTGSQPQHF.